Listed here is a single TCR beta chain. The antigen remains unidentified. The sample comes from a study of graft-versus-host responses after intestinal transplantation. Broader study findings: Researchers found peak circulating GvH clone levels linked to early post-transplant HvG declines.

The CDR3 sequence is 18 residues long. Germline trimming cut 1 base from V and 6 bases from J; bases unmatched to any gene: 12. Germline-derived CDR1 and CDR2 are LGHNA and YSLEER. The protocol was immunoSEQ multiplex PCR, while the TCRdb copy is restricted to in-frame clones and leaves out a portion. The sample lists about 93,000 clones; over 80% were seen once. V gene TRBV4-3 combines with J gene TRBJ2-1; 10 bases map to TRBD2. Sequencing was performed on unstimulated CD8+ T cells sorted from spleen or lymph node cells, taken before intestinal transplant. This clonotype was obtained from a human donor who received an intestinal transplant. The CDR3 loop is CASSQVRRRASGGNEQFF. DNA of the CDR3: TGCGCCAGCAGCCAAGTCCGCCGGCGGGCTAGCGGGGGCAATGAGCAGTTCTTC.